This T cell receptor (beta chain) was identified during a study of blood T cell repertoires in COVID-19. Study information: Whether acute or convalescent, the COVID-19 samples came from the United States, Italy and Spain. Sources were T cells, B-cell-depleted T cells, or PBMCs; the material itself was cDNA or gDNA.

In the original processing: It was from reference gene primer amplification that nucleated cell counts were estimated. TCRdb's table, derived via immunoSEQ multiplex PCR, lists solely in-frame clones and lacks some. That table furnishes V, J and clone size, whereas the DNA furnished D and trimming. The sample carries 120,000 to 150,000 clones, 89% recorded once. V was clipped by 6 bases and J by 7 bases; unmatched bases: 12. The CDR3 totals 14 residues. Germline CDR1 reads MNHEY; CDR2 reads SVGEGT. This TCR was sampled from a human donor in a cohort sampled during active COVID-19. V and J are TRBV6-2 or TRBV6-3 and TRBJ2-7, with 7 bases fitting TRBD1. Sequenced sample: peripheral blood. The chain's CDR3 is CASSRSVDRDEQYF. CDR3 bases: TGTGCCAGCAGCCGCTCCGTCGACAGGGATGAGCAGTACTTC.